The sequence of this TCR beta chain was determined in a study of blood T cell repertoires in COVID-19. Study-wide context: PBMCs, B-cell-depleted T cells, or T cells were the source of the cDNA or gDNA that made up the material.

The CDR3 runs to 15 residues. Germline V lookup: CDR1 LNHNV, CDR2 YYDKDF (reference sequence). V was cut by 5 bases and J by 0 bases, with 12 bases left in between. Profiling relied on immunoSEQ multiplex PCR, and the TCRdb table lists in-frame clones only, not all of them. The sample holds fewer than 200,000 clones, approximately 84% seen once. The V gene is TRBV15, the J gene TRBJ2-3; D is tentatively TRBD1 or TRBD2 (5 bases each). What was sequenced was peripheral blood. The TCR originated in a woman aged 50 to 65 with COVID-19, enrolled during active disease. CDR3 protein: CATSGGRQSTDTQYF. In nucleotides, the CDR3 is TGTGCCACCAGCGGAGGCAGACAGAGCACAGATACGCAGTATTTT.